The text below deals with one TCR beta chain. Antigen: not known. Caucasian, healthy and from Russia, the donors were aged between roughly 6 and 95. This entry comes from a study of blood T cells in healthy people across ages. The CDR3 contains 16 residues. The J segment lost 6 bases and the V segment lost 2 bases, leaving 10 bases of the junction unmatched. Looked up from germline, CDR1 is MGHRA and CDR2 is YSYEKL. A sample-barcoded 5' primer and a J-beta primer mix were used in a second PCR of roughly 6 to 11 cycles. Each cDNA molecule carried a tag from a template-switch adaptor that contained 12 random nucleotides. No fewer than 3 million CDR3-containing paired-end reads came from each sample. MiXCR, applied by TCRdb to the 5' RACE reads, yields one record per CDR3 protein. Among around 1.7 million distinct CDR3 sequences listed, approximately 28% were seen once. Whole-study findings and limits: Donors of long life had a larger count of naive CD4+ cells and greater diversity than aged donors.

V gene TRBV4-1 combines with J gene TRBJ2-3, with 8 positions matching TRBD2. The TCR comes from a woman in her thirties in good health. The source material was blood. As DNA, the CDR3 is TGCGCCAGCAGCCAATTATCCGGGGGGGCAGGGGATACGCAGTATTTT. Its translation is CASSQLSGGAGDTQYF.